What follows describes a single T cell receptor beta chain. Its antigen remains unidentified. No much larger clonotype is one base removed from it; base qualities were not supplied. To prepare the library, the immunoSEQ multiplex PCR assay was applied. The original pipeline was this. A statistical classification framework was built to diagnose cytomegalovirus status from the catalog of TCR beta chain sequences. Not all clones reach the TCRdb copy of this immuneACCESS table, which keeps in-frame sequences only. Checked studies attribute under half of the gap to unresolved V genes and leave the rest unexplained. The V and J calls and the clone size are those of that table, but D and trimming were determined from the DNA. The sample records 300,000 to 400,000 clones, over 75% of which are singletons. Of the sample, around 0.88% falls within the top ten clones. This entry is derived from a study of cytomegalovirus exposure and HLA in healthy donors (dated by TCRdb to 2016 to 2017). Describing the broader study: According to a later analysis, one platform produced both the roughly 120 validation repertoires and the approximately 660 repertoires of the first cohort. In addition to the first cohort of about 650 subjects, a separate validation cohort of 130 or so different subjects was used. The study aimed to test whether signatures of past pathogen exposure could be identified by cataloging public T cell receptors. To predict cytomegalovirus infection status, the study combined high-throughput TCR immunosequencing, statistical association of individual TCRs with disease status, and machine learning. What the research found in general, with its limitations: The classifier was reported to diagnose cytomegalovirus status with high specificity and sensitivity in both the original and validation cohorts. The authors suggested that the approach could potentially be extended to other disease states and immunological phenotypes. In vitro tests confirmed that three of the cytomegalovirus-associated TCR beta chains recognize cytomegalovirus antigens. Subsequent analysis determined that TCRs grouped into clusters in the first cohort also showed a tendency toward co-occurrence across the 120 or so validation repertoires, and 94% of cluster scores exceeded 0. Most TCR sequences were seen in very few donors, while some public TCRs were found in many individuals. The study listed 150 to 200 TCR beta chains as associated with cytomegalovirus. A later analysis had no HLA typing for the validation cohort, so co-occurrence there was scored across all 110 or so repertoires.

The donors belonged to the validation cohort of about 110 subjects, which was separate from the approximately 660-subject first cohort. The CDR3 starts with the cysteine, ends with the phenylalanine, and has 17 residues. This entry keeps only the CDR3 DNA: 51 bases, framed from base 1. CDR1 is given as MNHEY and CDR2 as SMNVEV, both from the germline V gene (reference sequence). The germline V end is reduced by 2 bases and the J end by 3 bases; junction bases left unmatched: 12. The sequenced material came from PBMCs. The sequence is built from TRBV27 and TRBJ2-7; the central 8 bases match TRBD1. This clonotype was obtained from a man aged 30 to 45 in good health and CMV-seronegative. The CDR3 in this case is CASSLKMRRTGIYEQYF. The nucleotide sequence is TGTGCCAGCAGTTTAAAAATGCGCAGGACAGGGATCTACGAGCAGTACTTC.